This TCR beta chain was recorded in a study of OX40 agonist ivuxolimab in advanced cancers. Study overall: Roughly two fifths of patients had received prior checkpoint inhibitor therapy.

V was trimmed by 6 bases and J by 1 base, leaving 6 bases between them. Germline values: CDR1 MDHEN, CDR2 SYDVKM. The CDR3 runs to 13 residues. Here immunoSEQ multiplex PCR was the method, and the copy in TCRdb shows in-frame clones only, minus some. The sample has 23,000 or so clones, roughly 75% seen once. This chain links TRBV28 with TRBJ1-4; D gene uncertain. Sequenced here: CD4+ or CD8+ T cells sorted from blood, sampled in a trial of the OX40 agonist ivuxolimab. This clonotype was obtained from an adult with an advanced solid tumor such as melanoma, head and neck, liver or kidney cancer. The CDR3: CASRERTNEKLFF. Written as DNA, the CDR3 is TGTGCCAGCAGAGAGAGAACTAATGAAAAACTGTTTTTT.